These 32 T cell receptor beta chains came from one sample sequenced in a study of cytomegalovirus exposure and HLA in healthy donors. PCR used 60 Vbeta primers and 13 Jbeta primers. TCRdb's table, derived via immunoSEQ multiplex PCR, lists solely in-frame clones and lacks some. The sample lists under 200,000 clones, around 84% seen once, with under 8% in the top ten. The sample taken for sequencing was PBMCs. Receptors originate from a man aged 50 to 59 in good health and CMV-seropositive.

The chain recombines TRBV11-3 with TRBJ2-3; perhaps TRBD1 as D (6 bases). V was pared by 6 bases and J by 4 bases, with 11 bases between. Germline V gene sequence: CDR1 SGHNT, CDR2 YENEEA. The CDR3 runs to 13 residues. The CDR3 bases are TGTGCCAGCAGTCGCACAGGGTCAGATACGCAGTATTTT. It is translated as CASSRTGSDTQYF.

This clone was picked up one time. The V gene is TRBV6-5, the J gene TRBJ2-3; no reliable D call. The CDR3 sequence is 15 residues long. Trimming pared 5 bases from V and 1 base from J, leaving 13 bases between. From germline, CDR1 is MNHEY and CDR2 SVGAGI. The CDR3 is CASSPLIMGTDTQYF. The CDR3 DNA follows: TGTGCCAGCAGTCCACTGATTATGGGCACAGATACGCAGTATTTT.

V and J are TRBV7-2 and TRBJ1-6, with a weak D call TRBD1 (6 bases). Germline loops: CDR1 SGHTA, CDR2 FQGNSA. CDR3 length equals 15 residues. V dropped 1 base and J dropped 10 bases, with 14 bases sitting between them. The CDR3 DNA reads TGTGCCAGCAGCTTAGGCCAGGGGTATCGGTCACCCCTCCACTTT. It codes for CASSLGQGYRSPLHF. Variable domain in full (rest from reference TRBV7-2 and TRBJ1-6): GAGVSQSPSNKVTEKGKDVELRCDPISGHTALYWYRQSLGQGLEFLIYFQGNSAPDKSGLPSDRFSAERTGGSVSTLTIQRTQQEDSAVYLCASSLGQGYRSPLHFGNGTRLTVT.

V gene TRBV10-3 combines with J gene TRBJ2-2, with D unclear. CDR1 is ENHRY, CDR2 SYGVKD, per germline. Trimming took 3 bases from V and 5 from J, leaving 13 bases between them. The CDR3 totals 15 residues. The CDR3 coding sequence is TGTGCCATCAGTGATAGTCCCGCCGGGACCGGGGAGCTGTTTTTT. Amino acids: CAISDSPAGTGELFF.

This rearrangement joins TRBV19 to TRBJ2-2, with 12 bases matching TRBD1. The V segment lost 7 bases and the J segment 5 bases; nucleotides outside the gene matches: 5. From germline, CDR1 is LNHDA and CDR2 SQIVND (reference sequence). The CDR3 length is 15 residues. DNA for the CDR3: TGTGCCAGTAAGGGACAGGGGGCGCCTACCGGGGAGCTGTTTTTT. Its protein is CASKGQGAPTGELFF.

The chain is built from TRBV7-2 and TRBJ2-1, with TRBD2 identical over 16 bases. CDR3 length: 17 amino acids. Germline CDR1 reads SGHTA; CDR2 reads FQGNSA. The junction had 5 bases not matched to a gene; V was cut back by 1 base and J by 8 bases. The CDR3: CASSLVGTSGGADEQFF. The CDR3 region has the DNA TGTGCCAGCAGCTTAGTTGGGACTAGCGGGGGGGCTGATGAGCAGTTCTTC.

This clone has more than one count but fewer than ten. This chain uses TRBV5-1 with TRBJ1-5; weak D call: TRBD1 (6 bases). This CDR3 comprises 13 residues. Germline-derived CDR1 and CDR2 are SGHRS and YFSETQ. V lost 2 bases to trimming and J lost 5 bases, with 8 bases between them. CDR3 DNA: TGCGCCAGCAGCTTACAGGGCGATCAGCCCCAGCATTTT. It specifies CASSLQGDQPQHF. The whole variable domain, remainder taken from reference TRBV5-1 and TRBJ1-5, is KAGVTQTPRYLIKTRGQQVTLSCSPISGHRSVSWYQQTPGQGLQFLFEYFSETQRNKGNFPGRFSGRQFSNSRSEMNVSTLELGDSALYLCASSLQGDQPQHFGDGTRLSIL.

The chain links TRBV18 to TRBJ1-4; 9 bases match TRBD1. The CDR3 has 17 amino acids. Per the germline V gene, CDR1 is KGHSH and CDR2 is LQKENI. Trimming took 0 bases from V and 2 from J; bases not matched to a gene: 4. The CDR3, as DNA: TGTGCCAGCTCACCACCGGTACAGGGGGCGACTAATGAAAAACTGTTTTTT. Encoded protein: CASSPPVQGATNEKLFF.

CDR3 sequence (DNA): TGTGCCAGCGGGACAGGGGCCTACGAGCAGTACTTC. Translation: CASGTGAYEQYF. The chain recombines TRBV28 with TRBJ2-7; 10 bases match TRBD1. Trimming removed 8 bases from V and 2 bases from J; junction bases left unmatched: 0. CDR1 and CDR2 (germline): MDHEN, SYDVKM. This CDR3 is 12 amino acids long.

V is TRBV6-1 and J is TRBJ1-2, with 8 bases lining up with TRBD1. Germline CDR1 and CDR2: MNHNS and SASEGT. The CDR3 sequence is 15 residues long. Trimming removed 1 base from V and 4 bases from J; junction bases left unmatched: 5. CDR3 region: CASSEGSGGFYGYTF. The CDR3 DNA is TGTGCCAGCAGTGAAGGGTCAGGGGGCTTCTATGGCTACACCTTC.

This clone was detected a few times. The chain has TRBV4-1 and TRBJ2-3; a possible D gene is TRBD1 (6 bases). V dropped 1 base and J dropped 0 bases, with 8 bases sitting between them. Germline CDR1 MGHRA, CDR2 YSYEKL. The CDR3 sequence is 15 residues long. CDR3 nucleotide sequence: TGCGCCAGCAGCCAAGTGGGGGCGAGCACAGATACGCAGTATTTT. Translating gives CASSQVGASTDTQYF.

The sample holds many counts of this clone. The chain carries TRBV27 and TRBJ1-1; possible D gene TRBD1, 5 bases. This CDR3 has 14 residues. The germline gives CDR1 MNHEY, CDR2 SMNVEV (reference sequence). V dropped 6 bases and J dropped 4 bases, with 15 bases sitting between them. The CDR3 DNA is TGTGCCAGCAGCTCAGGGATTAGGGGCACTGAAGCTTTCTTT. It is translated as CASSSGIRGTEAFF.

The V gene is TRBV27, the J gene TRBJ2-2; D might be TRBD2 (7 bases). The CDR3 is made up of 16 amino acids. V was clipped by 5 bases and J by 6 bases, with 19 bases between them. Germline-derived CDR1 and CDR2 are MNHEY and SMNVEV (reference sequence). This CDR3 reads CASSGGGRLMAGELFF. The CDR3 nucleotides read TGTGCCAGCAGTGGGGGGGGGCGATTAATGGCCGGGGAGCTGTTTTTT.

This clone has only one observation. This chain joins TRBV12-2 and TRBJ2-5; no DNA check was done on the table's D call, TRBD2. TRBV12-2 has pseudogene status. The CDR3 totals 18 residues. CDR3 nucleotide sequence: TGTGCAAGTCGCTCCCGGGGGGGGGCACTAGTAGGAGGAGAGACCCAGTACTTC. Translating it yields CASRSRGGALVGGETQYF.

The V and J genes are TRBV7-6 and TRBJ2-7; D is perhaps TRBD2 (6 bases). CDR1 is SGHVS and CDR2 is FNYEAQ in the germline V gene. This CDR3 is 13 amino acids long. V lost 5 bases to trimming and J lost 7 bases, with 15 bases between them. The CDR3 DNA sequence: TGTGCCAGCAGCGAGGGACGGACTATGGAGCAGTACGTC. Translation gives CASSEGRTMEQYV.

V and J are TRBV10-2 and TRBJ1-1; perhaps TRBD1 as D (6 bases). This CDR3 contains 12 residues. V lost 6 bases to trimming and J lost 11 bases, with 16 bases between them. Per the germline V gene, CDR1 is WSHSY and CDR2 is SAAADI. The CDR3 bases are TGCGCCAGCAGCCTTAAGACAGGTTCGGCTTTCTTT. Encoded protein: CASSLKTGSAFF.

V usage is TRBV6-1 and J usage is TRBJ1-1; D remains unclear. In germline, CDR1 is MNHNS, CDR2 SASEGT. CDR3 length: 14 amino acids. The germline V and J ends were trimmed by 6 bases and 6 bases, with 17 bases remaining between them. The CDR3 coding sequence is TGTGCCAGCAGGGACTATATAGGTAAGGCTGAAGCTTTCTTT. This codes for CASRDYIGKAEAFF.

The chain is built from TRBV7-3 and TRBJ2-3, with 7 nucleotides matching TRBD2. Germline CDR1 reads SGHTA; CDR2 reads FQGTGA. The V and J ends lost 3 bases and 2 bases, in that order; junction bases with no gene match: 2. The CDR3 is made up of 14 amino acids. The CDR3 DNA reads TGTGCCAGCAGCTTCGGGACTAACACAGATACGCAGTATTTT. It encodes CASSFGTNTDTQYF. Based on the CDR3 plus reference TRBV7-3 and TRBJ2-3, the full variable domain is GAGVSQTPSNKVTEKGKYVELRCDPISGHTALYWYRQSLGQGPEFLIYFQGTGAADDSGLPNDRFFAVRPEGSVSTLKIQRTERGDSAVYLCASSFGTNTDTQYFGPGTRLTVL.

J is TRBJ2-7 and V is TRBV19, with 7 bases identical to TRBD1. This CDR3 comprises 15 residues. V lost 4 bases to trimming and J lost 1 base; unmatched junction nucleotides: 7. Germline V lookup: CDR1 LNHDA, CDR2 SQIVND (reference sequence). CDR3 nucleotides: TGTGCCAGTAGTACCCCGGGACAGAAATCCTACGAGCAGTACTTC. Its protein product is CASSTPGQKSYEQYF.

The J gene is TRBJ1-1, the V gene TRBV6-5; possible D gene TRBD1, 6 bases. Per germline, CDR1 MNHEY and CDR2 SVGAGI. The V end lost 2 bases, the J end lost 2 bases, and 12 bases lay between the germline ends. The CDR3 contains 15 residues. The CDR3 nucleotides read TGTGCCAGCAGTTACGGGCAGGGGAGAAACACTGAAGCTTTCTTT. Amino acids: CASSYGQGRNTEAFF.

J is TRBJ2-5 and V is TRBV27; 7 bases map to TRBD2. The germline V gene encodes CDR1 MNHEY and CDR2 SMNVEV (reference sequence). The trim removed 5 bases at V and 5 bases at J, leaving 14 bases unmatched. The CDR3 spans 16 residues. DNA for the CDR3: TGTGCCAGCAGTACCCCGAAGAGTCCGGGGGGTGAGACCCAGTACTTC. Its translation: CASSTPKSPGGETQYF.

CDR3 in DNA: TGTGCCAGCAGCTTGGAGGGGAGCCTCCTCCACTTT. Translating gives CASSLEGSLLHF. This chain joins TRBV7-9 and TRBJ1-6, with a possible D match to TRBD1 (5 bases). The CDR3 loop spans 12 amino acids. The V end was cut by 3 bases, the J end by 15 bases, with 12 bases between. The germline V gene has CDR1 SEHNR and CDR2 FQNEAQ (reference sequence).

The chain has TRBV5-4 and TRBJ2-1; a weak D match, TRBD2 (5 bases). The germline V gene has CDR1 SGHNT and CDR2 YYREEE (reference sequence). The length of the CDR3 is 12 residues. V lost 1 base to trimming and J lost 9 bases, with 8 bases between them. The CDR3 reads CASSLPGGEQFF. As DNA, the CDR3 is TGTGCCAGCAGCTTGCCTGGAGGTGAGCAGTTCTTC. The complete variable domain, with remaining parts taken from reference TRBV5-4 and TRBJ2-1, reads ETGVTQSPTHLIKTRGQQVTLRCSSQSGHNTVSWYQQALGQGPQFIFQYYREEENGRGNFPPRFSGLQFPNYSSELNVNALELDDSALYLCASSLPGGEQFFGPGTRLTVL.

V and J are TRBV30 and TRBJ2-5, with D maybe TRBD2 (5 bases). Trimming removed 8 bases from V and 4 bases from J, with 17 bases in between. Germline V gives CDR1 GTSNPN, CDR2 SVGIG (reference sequence). The CDR3 covers 13 residues. The CDR3: CAARLSDLETQYF. For the CDR3, the DNA is TGTGCCGCCCGTCTGTCGGACTTAGAGACCCAGTACTTC.

The chain combines TRBV29-1 with TRBJ1-2, with TRBD1 as a possible D gene (5 bases). CDR3 length equals 12 residues. V was clipped by 0 bases and J by 8 bases, with 10 bases between them. In germline, CDR1 is SQVTM, CDR2 ANQGSEA. The CDR3 sequence is CSVEDQGGGYTF. CDR3 in DNA: TGCAGCGTTGAAGATCAGGGTGGCGGCTACACCTTC.

This sequence joins TRBV5-8 and TRBJ2-2; no clear D. Trimming stripped 4 bases from V and 8 bases from J, with 6 bases between. This CDR3 is built from 11 residues. CDR1 is SGHTS and CDR2 is YDEGEE in the germline V gene. The chain's CDR3 is CASSLRGELFF. The CDR3, as DNA: TGTGCCAGCAGCCTCCGTGGGGAGCTGTTTTTT.

V usage is TRBV5-1 and J usage is TRBJ2-5; 9 positions agree with TRBD2. The CDR3 contains 17 residues. V dropped 4 bases and J dropped 1; count of bases not matched to a gene: 11. CDR1 and CDR2 from the germline V gene are SGHRS and YFSETQ. In DNA form, the CDR3 reads TGCGCCAGCAGCCCCTGGACTAGCGATATCATCCAAGAGACCCAGTACTTC. Its translation is CASSPWTSDIIQETQYF.

J is TRBJ2-3 and V is TRBV11-2; perhaps TRBD2 as D (5 bases). V was cut by 1 base and J by 4 bases, with 9 bases left in between. The germline V gene encodes CDR1 SGHAT and CDR2 FQNNGV. This CDR3 region has 14 residues. CDR3 in amino acids: CASSLVRRADTQYF. CDR3 coding DNA: TGTGCCAGCAGCTTAGTGCGGCGGGCAGATACGCAGTATTTT. The entire variable domain, with the rest obtained from reference TRBV11-2 and TRBJ2-3, is as follows: EAGVAQSPRYKIIEKRQSVAFWCNPISGHATLYWYQQILGQGPKLLIQFQNNGVVDDSQLPKDRFSAERLKGVDSTLKIQPAKLEDSAVYLCASSLVRRADTQYFGPGTRLTVL.

J is TRBJ2-3 and V is TRBV27; tentative D call: TRBD2 (6 bases). The germline V gene encodes CDR1 MNHEY and CDR2 SMNVEV (reference sequence). The CDR3 covers 15 residues. The ends were cut back, 6 bases at V and 0 bases at J, with 13 bases in the middle. The CDR3 reads CASRSSVASTDTQYF. CDR3 coding DNA: TGTGCCAGCAGATCTAGCGTTGCTAGCACAGATACGCAGTATTTT.

This chain connects TRBV11-2 to TRBJ2-7, with a tentative D call TRBD2 (5 bases). The CDR3 spans 16 residues. V was shortened by 0 bases and J by 1 base, with 13 bases between the two germline ends. Germline V gene lookup returns CDR1 SGHAT and CDR2 FQNNGV. CDR3 bases: TGTGCCAGCAGCTTAGACCTCGTTAGGACTTCCTACGAGCAGTACTTC. Protein product: CASSLDLVRTSYEQYF.

The CDR3 here is CASSLVAGSHQETQYF. The CDR3 bases are TGTGCCAGCAGCTTGGTAGCGGGGAGCCACCAAGAGACCCAGTACTTC. The chain employs TRBV7-2 and TRBJ2-5, with 8 bases fitting TRBD2. From germline, CDR1 is SGHTA and CDR2 FQGNSA. The CDR3 contains 16 residues. The J segment lost 0 bases and the V segment lost 3 bases, leaving 6 bases of the junction unmatched.

V and J are TRBV7-3 and TRBJ1-1; TRBD1 matches at 9 bases. The germline V gene has CDR1 SGHTA and CDR2 FQGTGA. The V gene end was trimmed by 6 bases and the J gene end by 6 bases; junction bases not matched to a gene: 8. The CDR3 has 14 amino acids. The CDR3 sequence: CASSLGQGKSEAFF. Written as DNA, the CDR3 is TGTGCCAGCAGTCTCGGACAGGGGAAGTCTGAAGCTTTCTTT.